The 5 T cell receptor beta chains reported below all come from one sample, sequenced in a study of cytomegalovirus exposure and HLA in healthy donors. The PCR was carried out with 60 Vbeta primers and 13 Jbeta primers. Sequencing used immunoSEQ multiplex PCR; TCRdb keeps in-frame clones, though not all of them. Here the sample table reports about 120,000 clones. Sequences were obtained from PBMCs. The receptors were sampled from a young man in good health and CMV-seronegative.

This chain joins TRBV6-5 and TRBJ2-2; D gene ambiguous. The CDR3 is made up of 14 amino acids. Trimming stripped 10 bases from V and 4 bases from J, with 16 bases between. Per germline, CDR1 MNHEY and CDR2 SVGAGI. CDR3 nucleotides: TGTGCCACAACTAATTTTCCCTCCACCGGGGAGCTGTTTTTT. It codes for CATTNFPSTGELFF.

This chain joins TRBV7-2 and TRBJ2-7; the match to TRBD2 covers 10 bases. Germline V gives CDR1 SGHTA, CDR2 FQGNSA. The V gene end was trimmed by 4 bases and the J gene end by 3 bases; junction bases not matched to a gene: 12. The CDR3 is made up of 17 amino acids. In DNA, the CDR3 is TGTGCCAGCAGCTCTCTCGGACTAGCGGACAGCTTCTACGAGCAGTACTTC. It yields the protein CASSSLGLADSFYEQYF. The full variable domain, in which reference TRBV7-2 and TRBJ2-7 provide the parts outside the CDR3, is GAGVSQSPSNKVTEKGKDVELRCDPISGHTALYWYRQSLGQGLEFLIYFQGNSAPDKSGLPSDRFSAERTGGSVSTLTIQRTQQEDSAVYLCASSSLGLADSFYEQYFGPGTRLTVT.

The rearrangement links TRBV5-1 to TRBJ2-5; possibly TRBD1 for D (5 bases). The J call is doubtful: the DNA matches TRBJ2-7 better. Germline V gives CDR1 SGHRS, CDR2 YFSETQ. There are 13 residues in the CDR3. CDR3 nucleotides: TGCGCCAGCAGCTGGGCAGGGTTAGGCGAGCAGTACTTC. As protein: CASSWAGLGEQYF.

This chain connects TRBV7-8 to TRBJ2-1; possibly TRBD1 for D (6 bases). The CDR3 length is 17 residues. The V gene's germline CDR1 is SGHVS and CDR2 FQNEAQ. V was trimmed by 5 bases and J by 3 bases, leaving 20 bases between them. In DNA form, the CDR3 reads TGTGCCAGCAGCGGGGATCTGACTGGACAGAACTACAATGAGCAGTTCTTC. Protein: CASSGDLTGQNYNEQFF.

This chain connects TRBV7-2 to TRBJ2-1; possible D gene TRBD1, 7 bases. Trimming took 2 bases from V and 7 from J, leaving 12 bases between them. Germline V gives CDR1 SGHTA, CDR2 FQGNSA. The length of the CDR3 is 14 residues. As DNA, the CDR3 is TGTGCCAGCAGCTTAACGACAGGGACTAATGAGCAGTTCTTC. Amino acid sequence: CASSLTTGTNEQFF.